The 20 T cell receptor beta chains below all came from one sample that was sequenced in a study of cytomegalovirus exposure and HLA in healthy donors. Amplification used 60 Vbeta primers and 13 Jbeta primers. Generated by immunoSEQ multiplex PCR, the TCRdb table keeps only in-frame clones and is missing some. Found here are 100,000 to 150,000 clones, approximately 69% of them singletons; the top ten hold around 6.6%. The sample was PBMCs. Receptor source: a man between 40 and 49 years old in good health and CMV-seropositive.

In DNA, the CDR3 is TGTGCCAGCAGCGAGACAAGGGACGGACAGGGGCGGACCGGGGAGCTGTTTTTT. This gives the protein CASSETRDGQGRTGELFF. The chain links TRBV7-8 to TRBJ2-2; 9 bases are shared with TRBD1. The CDR3 is 18 residues long. The germline V gene has CDR1 SGHVS and CDR2 FQNEAQ. V shed 5 bases and J 5 bases; nucleotides not matched to a gene: 15.

J is TRBJ1-5 and V is TRBV7-8; possibly TRBD1 for D (6 bases). The CDR3 length is 16 residues. Trimming left V 1 base short and J 3 bases short, with 13 bases between. The germline gives CDR1 SGHVS, CDR2 FQNEAQ. CDR3 bases: TGTGCCAGCAGCTTAGGTACAGGGAGACACAATCAGCCCCAGCATTTT. As protein: CASSLGTGRHNQPQHF. Full variable domain (outside the CDR3, taken from reference TRBV7-8 and TRBJ1-5): GAGVSQSPRYKVAKRGQDVALRCDPISGHVSLFWYQQALGQGPEFLTYFQNEAQLDKSGLPSDRFFAERPEGSVSTLKIQRTQQEDSAVYLCASSLGTGRHNQPQHFGDGTRLSIL.

To note about this clone: At the DNA level, this CDR3 is encoded by other sequences in the same sample as well. The chain has TRBV5-1 and TRBJ2-7; tentative D call: TRBD1 (6 bases). The length of the CDR3 is 14 residues. V dropped 4 bases and J dropped 5 bases, with 16 bases sitting between them. Per germline, CDR1 SGHRS and CDR2 YFSETQ. The CDR3 sequence is CASSPQTGSDEQYF. Here the CDR3 DNA reads TGCGCCAGCAGCCCGCAAACAGGGTCGGACGAGCAGTACTTC. Complete variable domain (other parts from reference TRBV5-1 and TRBJ2-7): KAGVTQTPRYLIKTRGQQVTLSCSPISGHRSVSWYQQTPGQGLQFLFEYFSETQRNKGNFPGRFSGRQFSNSRSEMNVSTLELGDSALYLCASSPQTGSDEQYFGPGTRLTVT.

The V call is TRBV29-1, the J call TRBJ2-3, with D possibly being TRBD2 (6 bases). Germline lookup yields CDR1 SQVTM and CDR2 ANQGSEA. The CDR3 has 11 amino acids. Trimming pared 3 bases from V and 10 bases from J, leaving 11 bases between. CDR3 region: CSVDPTGAQYF. As DNA, the CDR3 is TGCAGCGTTGATCCCACGGGGGCGCAGTATTTT.

This chain joins TRBV27 and TRBJ2-7, with TRBD2 matching 8 bases. The CDR3 is 17 residues long. CDR1 MNHEY and CDR2 SMNVEV come from the germline V gene (reference sequence). J was trimmed by 2 bases and V by 3 bases; bases with no gene match: 12. The CDR3 DNA sequence: TGTGCCAGCAGTTTGGGGTGGGGAGCGGGAGTTACCTACGAGCAGTACTTC. As protein: CASSLGWGAGVTYEQYF.

This clone was recorded only once. This chain links TRBV7-2 with TRBJ1-2, with TRBD1 matching over 8 bases. Per the germline V gene, CDR1 is SGHTA and CDR2 is FQGNSA. J gave up 4 bases and V 1 base, and 14 bases lay outside the gene matches. The CDR3 totals 18 residues. Written as DNA, the CDR3 is TGTGCCAGCAGCTTAGTTGGGACAGGCGCTACCACCTTCTATGGCTACACCTTC. Amino acids: CASSLVGTGATTFYGYTF. Using reference TRBV7-2 and TRBJ1-2 for the parts outside the CDR3, the full variable domain is GAGVSQSPSNKVTEKGKDVELRCDPISGHTALYWYRQSLGQGLEFLIYFQGNSAPDKSGLPSDRFSAERTGGSVSTLTIQRTQQEDSAVYLCASSLVGTGATTFYGYTFGSGTRLTVV.

The chain couples TRBV6-5 to TRBJ1-5; D not resolved. The CDR3 has 14 amino acids. The germline V gene has CDR1 MNHEY and CDR2 SVGAGI. Between the trimmed V and J ends, which lost 2 bases and 2 bases, there was a span of 7 bases. This chain's CDR3 is CASSYDGRNQPQHF. The CDR3 region has the DNA TGTGCCAGCAGTTACGATGGGCGCAATCAGCCCCAGCATTTT.

This rearrangement joins TRBV28 to TRBJ2-7; tentative D call: TRBD2 (5 bases). The CDR3 loop spans 12 amino acids. Germline V gene data show CDR1 as MDHEN and CDR2 as SYDVKM. V lost 2 bases and J 3 bases, leaving 5 bases between the germline ends. For the CDR3, the DNA is TGTGCCAGCAGTTTAGAGGGCTACGAGCAGTACTTC. This translates into CASSLEGYEQYF.

The chain employs TRBV5-8 and TRBJ1-2; 8 bases are shared with TRBD1. The CDR3 is made up of 13 amino acids. Trimming cost V 4 bases and J 3 bases; bases outside gene matches: 2. Germline V gene sequence: CDR1 SGHTS, CDR2 YDEGEE. The CDR3 reads CASSRTGYYGYTF. The CDR3 coding sequence is TGTGCCAGCAGCAGGACAGGGTACTATGGCTACACCTTC. The variable domain in full, with the rest retrieved from reference TRBV5-8 and TRBJ1-2, is EAGVTQSPTHLIKTRGQQATLRCSPISGHTSVYWYQQALGLGLQFLLWYDEGEERNRGNFPPRFSGRQFPNYSSELNVNALELEDSALYLCASSRTGYYGYTFGSGTRLTVV.

CDR3 loop: CASSYLGGAGTGELFF. The CDR3 bases are TGTGCCAGCAGTTATCTCGGGGGGGCGGGCACCGGGGAGCTGTTTTTT. The V call is TRBV5-6, the J call TRBJ2-2; the match to TRBD2 covers 8 bases. V shed 5 bases, J shed 4 bases, and the junction held 10 bases outside the gene matches. This CDR3 is built from 16 residues. Germline V gene lookup returns CDR1 SGHDT and CDR2 YYEEEE. The variable domain in full, with the rest retrieved from reference TRBV5-6 and TRBJ2-2, is DAGVTQSPTHLIKTRGQQVTLRCSPKSGHDTVSWYQQALGQGPQFIFQYYEEEERQRGNFPDRFSGHQFPNYSSELNVNALLLGDSALYLCASSYLGGAGTGELFFGEGSRLTVL.

This clone appeared once. The chain recombines TRBV28 with TRBJ2-7; tentative D call: TRBD2 (6 bases). V lost 6 bases and J lost 4, with 10 bases in between. The CDR3 totals 12 residues. Germline CDR1 reads MDHEN; CDR2 reads SYDVKM. The CDR3 nucleotides are TGTGCCAGCAGGACTAGAGTTTACGAGCAGTACTTC. Translated, it gives CASRTRVYEQYF.

The genes are TRBV7-2 and TRBJ2-1; 8 bases align to TRBD1. J lost 12 bases, V lost 5 bases, and 6 bases had no gene match. This CDR3 comprises 12 residues. Germline lookup yields CDR1 SGHTA and CDR2 FQGNSA. The CDR3 nucleotides are TGTGCCAGCAGCACTGGACAGGGCCCGCAGTTCTTC. It specifies CASSTGQGPQFF.

CDR3 residues: CASSYGQSVLETQYF. CDR3 DNA: TGTGCCAGCAGTTACGGACAGTCCGTATTGGAGACCCAGTACTTC. The genes are TRBV6-6 and TRBJ2-5, with D perhaps TRBD1 (6 bases). From germline, CDR1 is MNHNY and CDR2 SVGAGI (reference sequence). The CDR3 length is 15 residues. V lost 2 bases and J lost 5, with 15 bases in between.

At least ten counts were recorded for this clone. This chain joins TRBV2 and TRBJ1-1; D is unresolved. Germline CDR1 SNHLY, CDR2 FYNNEI. The CDR3 runs to 12 residues. Trimming took off 8 bases at V and 6 bases at J, with 13 bases between the two ends. CDR3 DNA sequence: TGTGCCAGCGCAGACGAGGGCGCTGAAGCTTTCTTT. Its translation: CASADEGAEAFF.

The chain is built from TRBV18 and TRBJ2-2, with D unresolved. Germline V gene lookup returns CDR1 KGHSH and CDR2 LQKENI. The ends were cut back, 6 bases at V and 4 bases at J, with 12 bases in the middle. The CDR3 contains 14 residues. CDR3 loop: CASSREVSTGELFF. The DNA for the CDR3 is TGTGCCAGCTCTCGCGAGGTTTCCACCGGGGAGCTGTTTTTT.

V is TRBV10-3 and J is TRBJ2-4; TRBD1 matches 7 bases. CDR1 and CDR2 from the germline V gene are ENHRY and SYGVKD. The CDR3 has 19 amino acids. V shed 2 bases, J shed 0 bases, and the junction held 13 bases outside the gene matches. The CDR3 DNA follows: TGTGCCATCAGTGAGACCGGGACAGACAGTTTTATAGCCAAAAACATTCAGTACTTC. Its protein is CAISETGTDSFIAKNIQYF.

This chain joins TRBV15 and TRBJ1-4; 8 bases align to TRBD1. The CDR3 runs to 13 residues. The germline V gene encodes CDR1 LNHNV and CDR2 YYDKDF (reference sequence). Trimming cost V 6 bases and J 8 bases; bases outside gene matches: 5. This CDR3 reads CATRTGGREKLFF. The CDR3 DNA follows: TGTGCCACCAGAACAGGGGGTCGAGAAAAACTGTTTTTT.

V is TRBV6-5 and J is TRBJ1-2, with a tentative D call TRBD1 (6 bases). The germline CDR1 and CDR2 sequences are MNHEY and SVGAGI. The CDR3 is made up of 14 amino acids. V was pared by 0 bases and J by 2 bases, with 7 bases between. The CDR3 loop reads CASSYSTGNYGYTF. The DNA for the CDR3 is TGTGCCAGCAGTTACTCTACAGGGAACTATGGCTACACCTTC.

This clone was picked up a small number of times. The gene calls are TRBV19 and TRBJ2-6; tentative D call: TRBD2 (5 bases). CDR1 is LNHDA and CDR2 is SQIVND in the germline V gene (reference sequence). The CDR3 sequence is 15 residues long. Trimming left V 3 bases short and J 0 bases short, with 6 bases between. The CDR3 nucleotides are TGTGCCAGTAGTATGGACTCCTCTGGGGCCAACGTCCTGACTTTC. Its translation is CASSMDSSGANVLTF.

This chain joins TRBV19 and TRBJ1-5; D not resolved. Germline loops: CDR1 LNHDA, CDR2 SQIVND (reference sequence). This CDR3 is built from 13 residues. Trimming shortened V by 1 base and J by 4 bases, and 5 bases separated the two germline ends. The CDR3 region has the DNA TGTGCCAGTAGTATAGGTCGGAATCAGCCCCAGCATTTT. This translates into CASSIGRNQPQHF.